The 21 T cell receptor beta chains below come from one sample, sequenced in a study of OX40 agonist ivuxolimab in advanced cancers. The protocol was immunoSEQ multiplex PCR, while the TCRdb copy is restricted to in-frame clones and leaves out a portion. The table shows some 70,000 clones, with 88% occurring only once. This specimen consisted of CD4+ or CD8+ T cells sorted from blood, obtained in a trial of the OX40 agonist ivuxolimab. The receptors were gathered from an adult with an advanced solid tumor such as melanoma, head and neck, liver or kidney cancer.

The V and J genes are TRBV7-9 and TRBJ2-3; D remains ambiguous. With 6 bases removed from V and 4 bases from J, the gap between germline ends came to 11 bases. The CDR3 is 13 amino acids. Germline V gives CDR1 SEHNR, CDR2 FQNEAQ (reference sequence). In DNA, the CDR3 is TGTGCCAGCAGACGCGGTAGCTCAGATACGCAGTATTTT. Translating gives CASRRGSSDTQYF. The variable domain in full, completed from reference TRBV7-9 and TRBJ2-3, reads DTGVSQNPRHKITKRGQNVTFRCDPISEHNRLYWYRQTLGQGPEFLTYFQNEAQLEKSRLLSDRFSAERPKGSFSTLEIQRTEQGDSAMYLCASRRGSSDTQYFGPGTRLTVL.

This rearrangement joins TRBV7-6 to TRBJ2-7; possibly TRBD2 for D (6 bases). CDR3 length equals 16 residues. The germline V and J ends were trimmed by 5 bases and 0 bases, with 17 bases remaining between them. Germline V gene lookup returns CDR1 SGHVS and CDR2 FNYEAQ. CDR3 in amino acids: CASSPGWAGYSYEQYF. DNA of the CDR3: TGTGCCAGCAGCCCGGGGTGGGCGGGGTACTCCTACGAGCAGTACTTC. The entire variable domain, with the rest obtained from reference TRBV7-6 and TRBJ2-7, is as follows: GAGVSQSPRYKVTKRGQDVALRCDPISGHVSLYWYRQALGQGPEFLTYFNYEAQQDKSGLPNDRFSAERPEGSISTLTIQRTEQRDSAMYRCASSPGWAGYSYEQYFGPGTRLTVT.

The V gene is TRBV5-1, the J gene TRBJ1-4; unclear D gene. CDR3 length equals 15 residues. The germline V gene has CDR1 SGHRS and CDR2 YFSETQ. With 0 bases removed from V and 7 bases from J, the gap between germline ends came to 13 bases. CDR3 sequence: CASSLGGSFGEKLFF. In DNA, the CDR3 is TGCGCCAGCAGCTTGGGGGGAAGTTTCGGTGAAAAACTGTTTTTT.

The gene calls are TRBV28 and TRBJ2-6; either TRBD1 or TRBD2 may fit D (5 bases each). The V and J ends lost 4 bases and 0 bases respectively, with 19 bases between them. Germline CDR1 and CDR2: MDHEN and SYDVKM. This CDR3 is 19 amino acids long. The CDR3 protein is CASSSRGLISLSGANVLTF. The CDR3 nucleotides are TGTGCCAGCAGTTCACGGGGCTTAATAAGCCTCTCTGGGGCCAACGTCCTGACTTTC.

V is TRBV7-8 and J is TRBJ1-2; TRBD1 aligns across 7 bases. In germline, CDR1 is SGHVS, CDR2 FQNEAQ. The CDR3 has 13 amino acids. The J segment lost 3 bases and the V segment lost 5 bases, leaving 3 bases of the junction unmatched. CDR3 loop: CASSDDRDYGYTF. The CDR3 DNA reads as TGTGCCAGCAGCGACGACAGGGACTATGGCTACACCTTC.

The CDR3 region has the DNA TGTGCCAGCAGTTACGGGCAGAGTTCGGGCTATGGCTACACCTTC. It codes for CASSYGQSSGYGYTF. The chain is built from TRBV6-6 and TRBJ1-2; D gene uncertain. The V and J ends lost 2 bases and 4 bases respectively, with 14 bases between them. This CDR3 has 15 residues. The germline V gene encodes CDR1 MNHNY and CDR2 SVGAGI (reference sequence).

This clone showed up just a few times. CDR3 residues: CASGQGIPYGYTF. For the CDR3, the DNA is TGTGCCAGCGGACAGGGAATTCCCTATGGCTACACCTTC. The rearrangement links TRBV18 to TRBJ1-2, with 8 bases aligning to TRBD1. V dropped 8 bases and J dropped 4; count of bases not matched to a gene: 6. Germline CDR1 KGHSH, CDR2 LQKENI. The CDR3 consists of 13 residues.

A few counts support this clone. The rearrangement links TRBV4-2 to TRBJ2-5; the D is unclear. Trimming pared 3 bases from V and 2 bases from J, leaving 10 bases between. CDR3 length equals 14 residues. CDR1 and CDR2 from the germline V gene are LGHNA and YNFKEQ. The CDR3 bases are TGTGCCAGCAGCCAGCCAGGCGGTCAAGAGACCCAGTACTTC. Amino acid sequence: CASSQPGGQETQYF.

The chain uses TRBV6-6 and TRBJ2-3; 7 positions match TRBD2. CDR3 length equals 13 residues. Germline V gene lookup returns CDR1 MNHNY and CDR2 SVGAGI (reference sequence). V dropped 7 bases and J dropped 4; count of bases not matched to a gene: 5. CDR3 in amino acids: CASTHRGADTQYF. The CDR3 coding sequence is TGTGCCAGCACCCACCGGGGGGCAGATACGCAGTATTTT.

This clone was seen a few times. V is TRBV2 and J is TRBJ1-5; 7 bases align to TRBD1. Per the germline V gene, CDR1 is SNHLY and CDR2 is FYNNEI. With V trimmed by 6 bases and J by 3 bases, 5 bases remained unmatched. This CDR3 is built from 14 residues. CDR3 DNA sequence: TGTGCCAGCAGCTTAGACAGGGTCAATCAGCCCCAGCATTTT. Amino acid sequence: CASSLDRVNQPQHF.

The genes are TRBV15 and TRBJ1-5; D call uncertain. The CDR3 is 15 residues long. Trimming removed 0 bases at V and 3 bases at J, with 9 bases between. Germline V CDR1 and CDR2: LNHNV, YYDKDF (reference sequence). The CDR3: CATSRDRQINQPQHF. DNA of the CDR3: TGTGCCACCAGCAGAGATAGACAAATCAATCAGCCCCAGCATTTT.

This chain uses TRBV20-1 with TRBJ2-5; D is uncertain. V was shortened by 6 bases and J by 0 bases, with 5 bases between the two germline ends. This CDR3 spans 11 amino acids. Germline assignment: CDR1 DFQATT and CDR2 SNEGSKA (reference sequence). CDR3 amino acids: CSAGNQETQYF. The CDR3 region has the DNA TGCAGTGCGGGGAACCAAGAGACCCAGTACTTC.

This sequence joins TRBV5-1 and TRBJ2-7; TRBD1 might be the D (5 bases). Trimming took off 1 base at V and 2 bases at J, with 10 bases between the two ends. The CDR3 length is 14 residues. From germline, CDR1 is SGHRS and CDR2 YFSETQ. The CDR3 nucleotides read TGCGCCAGCAGCTTGAGACAGATCCCCTACGAGCAGTACTTC. It specifies CASSLRQIPYEQYF. Together with reference TRBV5-1 and TRBJ2-7, the CDR3 gives the full variable domain: KAGVTQTPRYLIKTRGQQVTLSCSPISGHRSVSWYQQTPGQGLQFLFEYFSETQRNKGNFPGRFSGRQFSNSRSEMNVSTLELGDSALYLCASSLRQIPYEQYFGPGTRLTVT.

This sequence joins TRBV18 and TRBJ2-2; TRBD2 matches 8 bases. CDR1 is KGHSH, CDR2 LQKENI, per germline. Germline trimming cut 4 bases from V and 4 bases from J; bases unmatched to any gene: 11. This CDR3 contains 17 residues. The CDR3 region is CASSQSIAGTGTGELFF. The CDR3 coding sequence is TGTGCCAGCTCACAGTCTATAGCGGGGACGGGCACCGGGGAGCTGTTTTTT.

The chain couples TRBV4-2 to TRBJ2-1, with D possibly matching TRBD2 (6 bases). The V end lost 3 bases, the J end lost 8 bases, and 23 bases lay between the germline ends. This CDR3 has 17 amino acids. The V gene's germline CDR1 is LGHNA and CDR2 YNFKEQ. This CDR3 is CASSQTTAGPRGHEQFF. In DNA form, the CDR3 reads TGTGCCAGCAGCCAGACAACAGCGGGCCCGCGAGGACATGAGCAGTTCTTC.

V gene TRBV6-5 combines with J gene TRBJ2-7; either TRBD1 or TRBD2 may supply D (7 bases each). Deletions cut 2 bases from V and 3 bases from J, with 14 bases between. Germline assignment: CDR1 MNHEY and CDR2 SVGAGI. CDR3 length equals 15 residues. This CDR3 is CASSYRGDRNYEQYF. In DNA, the CDR3 is TGTGCCAGCAGTTACCGGGGGGACAGAAACTACGAGCAGTACTTC.

The V gene is TRBV28, the J gene TRBJ2-7, with TRBD2 identical over 11 bases. Per the germline V gene, CDR1 is MDHEN and CDR2 is SYDVKM. V trimming: 6 bases; J trimming: 6 bases; junction bases outside the gene matches: 13. There are 16 residues in the CDR3. The CDR3 coding sequence is TGTGCCAGCAGACCGGAGGTGGCTAGCGGGAGGACCGAGCAGTACTTC. This encodes CASRPEVASGRTEQYF.

The V and J genes are TRBV7-9 and TRBJ2-7; the match to TRBD1 covers 8 bases. With V trimmed by 3 bases and J by 9 bases, 7 bases remained unmatched. Germline-derived CDR1 and CDR2 are SEHNR and FQNEAQ (reference sequence). The CDR3 is 13 amino acids. CDR3 amino acids: CASSFGTGGGQYF. DNA of the CDR3: TGTGCCAGCAGCTTCGGGACAGGAGGGGGGCAGTACTTC.

This clone came up a few times. The DNA for the CDR3 is TGTGCCAGCAGCGTAGAGGCGTACAATGAGCAGTTCTTC. As protein: CASSVEAYNEQFF. This chain joins TRBV9 and TRBJ2-1; D unclear. The CDR3 spans 13 residues. Per germline, CDR1 SGDLS and CDR2 YYNGEE. Trimming left V 0 bases short and J 4 bases short, with 5 bases between.

A single count supports this clone. The chain is built from TRBV4-2 and TRBJ1-2; D is unresolved. The CDR3 extends over 15 amino acids. The germline gives CDR1 LGHNA, CDR2 YNFKEQ. V lost 1 base, J lost 7 bases, and 16 bases lay in between. CDR3 loop: CASSQAGPLTGGYTF. CDR3 sequence (DNA): TGTGCCAGCAGCCAAGCCGGTCCCCTAACGGGTGGCTACACCTTC.

CDR3 protein: CASSQETDGQETQYF. CDR3 in DNA: TGCGCCAGCAGCCAAGAGACGGACGGCCAGGAGACCCAGTACTTC. The chain is built from TRBV4-1 and TRBJ2-5; D not resolved. Deletions cut 0 bases from V and 5 bases from J, with 13 bases between. Germline loops: CDR1 MGHRA, CDR2 YSYEKL. The CDR3 totals 15 residues.